Listed here is a single TCR beta chain. TCR libraries each used 3500 ng of total RNA. TCRdb reanalyzed the 5' RACE reads and collapses them to one entry per CDR3 protein, without DNA. This sample contains some 190,000 distinct CDR3 sequences. These data belong to a study of monozygotic twins with inflammatory bowel disease. The germline V gene has CDR1 SQVTM and CDR2 ANQGSEA. The CDR3 runs to 12 residues. The receptor was isolated from a human donor with ulcerative colitis or Crohn's disease, or a healthy co-twin of an affected twin (not recorded which). V gene TRBV29-1 combines with J gene TRBJ1-5; TCRdb calls TRBD1, which cannot be checked without DNA. Sequenced: blood. The CDR3 protein is CSAGGANQPQHF.